A selection of T cell receptor beta chains follows, all from one sample in a study of shared clonotypes between healthy human individuals. Libraries were prepared by immunoSEQ multiplex PCR; TCRdb keeps only in-frame clonotypes and omits some of them. Here the sample spans more than 400,000 clones, over 75% being singletons. Sequenced: PBMCs. The origin of the receptors is a woman aged 40 to 55 in good health. Some clones in this sample may be carry-over from other donors' samples. CDR3s include the opening cysteine and the closing phenylalanine or tryptophan. A D gene is named only where the DNA matches it firmly. Where a row states a size, it is once, few, many or the class of an expanded clone; other rows omit it.

V gene,clone size,CDR3 length,J gene,D gene,CDR3 DNA,CDR3 protein
TRBV18,-,15,TRBJ1-1,-,TGTGCCAGCTCACCACGGCCGGGGCGAAACACTGAAGCTTTCTTT,CASSPRPGRNTEAFF
TRBV7-9,-,14,TRBJ2-4,-,TGTGCCAGCAGCCCGGACGGAGGCAAAAACATTCAGTACTTC,CASSPDGGKNIQYF
TRBV5-1,-,14,TRBJ1-4,-,TGCGCCAGCAGCTTCGGGGCGGTTAATGAAAAACTGTTTTTT,CASSFGAVNEKLFF
TRBV6-4,-,13,TRBJ1-2,-,TGTGCCAGCAGTGACGACCCTTACTATGGCTACACCTTC,CASSDDPYYGYTF
TRBV27,-,16,TRBJ2-2,-,TGTGCCAGCAGTCCCAGAGTGCGGGAGAACACCGGGGAGCTGTTTTTT,CASSPRVRENTGELFF
TRBV7-9,-,13,TRBJ2-1,-,TGTGCCAGCAGCCCGTCCCTATCGGGTGAGCAGTTCTTC,CASSPSLSGEQFF
TRBV2,-,12,TRBJ2-7,-,TGTGCCAGCAGTGAACAGGGAGCAGAGCAGTACTTC,CASSEQGAEQYF
TRBV7-2,-,16,TRBJ2-1,-,TGTGCCAGCAGCTTAAATAGGGGGTCGAGGCACAATGAGCAGTTCTTC,CASSLNRGSRHNEQFF
TRBV28,-,19,TRBJ2-2,-,TGTGCCAGCAGTTCTCTGGGGACTTGGATGAGGGCGAACACCGGGGAGCTGTTTTTT,CASSSLGTWMRANTGELFF
TRBV29-1,-,12,TRBJ2-3,-,TGCAGCGGGGTTACAGGAGGGGATACGCAGTATTTT,CSGVTGGDTQYF
TRBV4-2,-,14,TRBJ1-2,-,TGTGCCAGCAGCTTAGCTACAGGGTACTATGGCTACACCTTC,CASSLATGYYGYTF
TRBV30,-,13,TRBJ1-1,-,TGTGCCTGGAAGGGGCGAGAGAACACTGAAGCTTTCTTT,CAWKGRENTEAFF
TRBV30,-,16,TRBJ2-3,TRBD2,TGTGCCTGGAGTGTAACCTTGACTAGCGGATCAGATACGCAGTATTTT,CAWSVTLTSGSDTQYF
TRBV10-3,-,13,TRBJ2-5,-,TGTGCCATCAGTGAAGGGACTCCGGAGACCCAGTACTTC,CAISEGTPETQYF
TRBV6-5,-,14,TRBJ2-1,-,TGTGCCAGCAGGTTGCTGGGACAATACAATGAGCAGTTCTTC,CASRLLGQYNEQFF
TRBV7-6,-,13,TRBJ2-3,-,TGTGCCAGCAGCTTAGCACAAGACAATACGCAGTATTTT,CASSLAQDNTQYF
TRBV7-9,-,14,TRBJ2-5,-,TGTGCCAGCAGCTCCCCCGGGGATGACGAGACCCAGTACTTC,CASSSPGDDETQYF
TRBV7-9,-,16,TRBJ2-2,TRBD2,TGTGCCAGCAGCTCGGGACTAGCGGCGAACACCGGGGAGCTGTTTTTT,CASSSGLAANTGELFF
TRBV11-3,-,18,TRBJ2-5,TRBD2,TGTGCCAGCAGCTTAGGACTAGCGGGAGGCTATTCCCAAGAGACCCAGTACTTC,CASSLGLAGGYSQETQYF
TRBV7-9,-,16,TRBJ2-1,-,TGTGCCAGCAGCACCGGGGACCCCAGGTGGCACAATGAGCAGTTCTTC,CASSTGDPRWHNEQFF
TRBV6-1,-,15,TRBJ2-1,TRBD2,TGTGCCAGCAGTGGACTAGCGGGAGGTGGCAATGAGCAGTTCTTC,CASSGLAGGGNEQFF
TRBV5-5,once,14,TRBJ2-7,-,TGTGCCAGCAGCTTTGGTTCGGGGAACTACGAGCAGTACTTC,CASSFGSGNYEQYF
TRBV28,-,14,TRBJ2-5,-,TGTGCCAGCAGTCCCTTGGCGGGTAGGGAGACCCAGTACTTC,CASSPLAGRETQYF
TRBV29-1,-,11,TRBJ1-4,-,TGCAGCGTCCAACAGAATGAAAAACTGTTTTTT,CSVQQNEKLFF
TRBV18,-,18,TRBJ1-1,-,TGTGCCAGCTCTCCGACTGGACCAGGGGCCTGGATGAACACTGAAGCTTTCTTT,CASSPTGPGAWMNTEAFF
TRBV7-7,-,15,TRBJ2-1,-,TGTGCCAGCAGCGTTGACCCCGGAGGGTACAATGAGCAGTTCTTC,CASSVDPGGYNEQFF
TRBV5-1,-,14,TRBJ2-7,-,TGCGCCAGCAGCGGGATCGGGGAACATAACGAGCAGTACTTC,CASSGIGEHNEQYF